This T cell receptor beta chain was documented in a study of cytomegalovirus exposure and HLA in healthy donors. Study-wide findings and caveats: Among donors in an Asian-associated ancestry cluster, a later analysis reportedly found fewer N-insertions than the roughly 610-donor mean. Productive rates of about 87% or about 30% were seen for most TCR beta V segments in an earlier analysis. A later analysis showed TCR association rates differing by HLA locus, peaking at DRB1 and lowest at HLA-C.

The study ran its PCR with 60 Vbeta and 13 Jbeta primers. Assay used: immunoSEQ multiplex PCR; TCRdb lists only in-frame clones, some missing. The data hold about 120,000 clones, with more than 60% observed a single time. With respect to this clone: The antigen remains undetermined.

Sample: PBMCs. This TCR was sampled from a woman aged 40 to 50 in good health and CMV-seronegative.

Here the CDR3 reads CASSPQRTENNYGYTF. CDR3 in DNA: TGTGCCAGCTCACCGCAGAGGACAGAGAATAACTATGGCTACACCTTC. V is TRBV18 and J is TRBJ1-2; possibly TRBD1 for D (6 bases). In germline, CDR1 is KGHSH, CDR2 LQKENI. The CDR3 contains 16 residues. V lost 3 bases to trimming and J lost 1 base, with 15 bases between them.